The 28 T cell receptor beta chains below were found in one sample sequenced in a study of T cell responses to AZD1222 COVID-19 vaccine. TCRdb keeps only in-frame clones here, not all; method: immunoSEQ multiplex PCR. The sample yields 57,000 or so clones, over 65% seen once. Material: peripheral blood, obtained 28 days after the second AZD1222 dose. Receptors originate from an adult who received the AZD1222 COVID-19 vaccine.

The chain combines TRBV7-6 with TRBJ2-2; TRBD1 aligns across 8 bases. Germline CDR1 SGHVS, CDR2 FNYEAQ. V lost 1 base and J lost 6; bases outside the gene matches: 4. This CDR3 is built from 15 residues. In nucleotides, the CDR3 is TGTGCCAGCAGCTTAGATCCAGGGGGCTCCGGGGAGCTGTTTTTT. Translating gives CASSLDPGGSGELFF. The complete variable domain, with remaining parts taken from reference TRBV7-6 and TRBJ2-2, reads GAGVSQSPRYKVTKRGQDVALRCDPISGHVSLYWYRQALGQGPEFLTYFNYEAQQDKSGLPNDRFSAERPEGSISTLTIQRTEQRDSAMYRCASSLDPGGSGELFFGEGSRLTVL.

CDR3 sequence: CASSEWEGKKLFF. Here the CDR3 DNA reads TGTGCCAGCAGTGAATGGGAGGGCAAAAAACTGTTTTTT. The V call is TRBV25-1, the J call TRBJ1-4, with D unresolved. From germline, CDR1 is MGHDK and CDR2 SYGVNS. The length of the CDR3 is 13 residues. V lost 1 base to trimming and J lost 9 bases, with 9 bases between them.

This clone was observed a single time. The V call is TRBV5-1, the J call TRBJ2-4, with D unresolved. The CDR3 sequence is 12 residues long. The germline V gene has CDR1 SGHRS and CDR2 YFSETQ. Trimming cost V 4 bases and J 7 bases, with 9 bases left between them. This chain's CDR3 is CASSNSSNIQYF. The CDR3 DNA reads TGCGCCAGCAGCAATTCGAGCAACATTCAGTACTTC.

This clone appeared a single time. CDR3 loop: CASSFLGSNYGYTF. The DNA of the CDR3 is TGTGCCAGCAGTTTTCTGGGATCGAACTATGGCTACACCTTC. The chain carries TRBV28 and TRBJ1-2, with unresolved D. There are 14 residues in the CDR3. The germline V and J ends were trimmed by 3 bases and 2 bases, with 10 bases remaining between them. In germline, CDR1 is MDHEN, CDR2 SYDVKM.

This chain joins TRBV10-2 and TRBJ1-2; perhaps TRBD1 as D (5 bases). The CDR3 is 15 amino acids. Germline values: CDR1 WSHSY, CDR2 SAAADI. Between the trimmed V and J ends, which lost 8 bases and 8 bases, there was a span of 24 bases. Here the CDR3 DNA reads TGCGCCAGCTTAAACTGGGGGGGGGATGAAGAGGGCTACACCTTC. Protein sequence: CASLNWGGDEEGYTF.

This chain joins TRBV2 and TRBJ1-5; D is uncertain. The V and J ends lost 5 bases and 4 bases respectively, with 9 bases between them. This CDR3 has 13 amino acids. The germline V gene has CDR1 SNHLY and CDR2 FYNNEI. The CDR3 DNA reads as TGTGCCAGCAGTCAGACGGAAAATCAGCCCCAGCATTTT. As protein: CASSQTENQPQHF.

Points on this clone: The junction differs from germline at one of its ends, possibly a read error. This chain uses TRBV29-1 with TRBJ1-2; TRBD1 matches at 7 bases. The CDR3 consists of 10 residues. The germline CDR1 and CDR2 sequences are SQVTM and ANQGSEA. The CDR3 protein is CSVGQGRSRF. Here the CDR3 DNA reads TGCAGCGTTGGACAGGGCAGAAGTAGGTTC.

The chain uses TRBV5-1 and TRBJ1-1; 7 bases agree with TRBD1. The V segment lost 0 bases and the J segment 1 base; nucleotides outside the gene matches: 9. CDR1 is SGHRS, CDR2 YFSETQ, per germline. This CDR3 is 17 amino acids long. CDR3 nucleotide sequence: TGCGCCAGCAGCTTGGAGAGGATGACAGGGTGGAACACTGAAGCTTTCTTT. Protein product: CASSLERMTGWNTEAFF.

The rearrangement uses TRBV15 and TRBJ2-1; D is ambiguous. The germline gives CDR1 LNHNV, CDR2 YYDKDF (reference sequence). The CDR3 consists of 15 residues. The V end lost 0 bases, the J end lost 0 bases, and 6 bases lay between the germline ends. CDR3 sequence reads: CATSRDLSSYNEQFF. The CDR3, as DNA: TGTGCCACCAGCAGAGATTTGAGCTCCTACAATGAGCAGTTCTTC.

The V call is TRBV5-1, the J call TRBJ1-4; D is undetermined. Germline V gene data show CDR1 as SGHRS and CDR2 as YFSETQ. This CDR3 is 14 amino acids long. Trimming left V 0 bases short and J 5 bases short, with 8 bases between. The CDR3 region is CASSLEAANEKLFF. In nucleotides, the CDR3 is TGCGCCAGCAGCTTGGAGGCAGCGAATGAAAAACTGTTTTTT. The variable domain in full, completed from reference TRBV5-1 and TRBJ1-4, reads KAGVTQTPRYLIKTRGQQVTLSCSPISGHRSVSWYQQTPGQGLQFLFEYFSETQRNKGNFPGRFSGRQFSNSRSEMNVSTLELGDSALYLCASSLEAANEKLFFGSGTQLSVL.

V and J are TRBV7-2 and TRBJ1-6; D possibly corresponds to TRBD1 (6 bases). Germline V CDR1 and CDR2: SGHTA, FQGNSA. This CDR3 has 15 residues. V lost 1 base to trimming and J lost 9 bases, with 13 bases between them. CDR3: CASSLEFQGRSPLHF. CDR3 sequence (DNA): TGTGCCAGCAGCTTAGAATTTCAGGGGCGTTCACCCCTCCACTTT.

The rearrangement links TRBV5-1 to TRBJ2-3; possibly TRBD2 for D (5 bases). The CDR3 consists of 18 residues. Germline-derived CDR1 and CDR2 are SGHRS and YFSETQ. V lost 3 bases and J lost 0, with 20 bases in between. CDR3 residues: CASSSLTDTGSSTDTQYF. CDR3 coding DNA: TGCGCCAGCAGCTCCCTTACCGACACGGGGAGCAGCACAGATACGCAGTATTTT.

CDR3 coding DNA: TGTGCCAGCAGCTCACCGGACAGACGAAGTAACTATGGCTACACCTTC. Translating it yields CASSSPDRRSNYGYTF. The chain carries TRBV7-2 and TRBJ1-2; perhaps TRBD1 as D (6 bases). Germline lookup yields CDR1 SGHTA and CDR2 FQGNSA. The CDR3 runs 16 residues. Trimming took off 4 bases at V and 1 base at J, with 16 bases between the two ends.

Note on this clone: This may arise from a read error, as a much more abundant clone is one base away. This chain's CDR3 is CASSSPDQPQHF. The CDR3 DNA reads TGTGCCAGCAGTTCCCCGGATCAGCCCCAGCATTTT. This chain links TRBV6-5 with TRBJ1-5; D remains ambiguous. The CDR3 spans 12 residues. In germline, CDR1 is MNHEY, CDR2 SVGAGI. The V end lost 4 bases, the J end lost 5 bases, and 6 bases lay between the germline ends.

This sequence joins TRBV24-1 and TRBJ1-2; D perhaps matches TRBD1 (5 bases). Germline V gives CDR1 KGHDR, CDR2 SFDVKD. The V end lost 3 bases, the J end lost 0 bases, and 10 bases lay between the germline ends. This CDR3 has 15 residues. The CDR3 protein is CATSDPQGANYGYTF. As DNA, the CDR3 is TGTGCCACCAGTGATCCCCAGGGAGCTAACTATGGCTACACCTTC.

The chain uses TRBV3-1 (or the pseudogene TRBV3-2) and TRBJ1-6; D gene uncertain. The germline V gene has CDR1 LGHDT and CDR2 YNNKEL (reference sequence). V lost 6 bases and J 7 bases, leaving 16 bases between the germline ends. The CDR3 spans 15 residues. CDR3 in amino acids: CASRLNLAGNSPLHF. The DNA for the CDR3 is TGTGCCAGCAGACTTAACCTAGCGGGAAATTCACCCCTCCACTTT.

This chain joins TRBV3-1 (or the pseudogene TRBV3-2) and TRBJ1-1; 9 bases align to TRBD1. Germline CDR1 LGHDT, CDR2 YNNKEL (reference sequence). The CDR3 runs 15 residues. V shed 0 bases and J 6 bases; nucleotides not matched to a gene: 5. The CDR3 bases are TGTGCCAGCAGCCAAGATAAACAGGGGGCCCCTGAAGCTTTCTTT. Its protein product is CASSQDKQGAPEAFF.

This clone was seen only a few times. J is TRBJ1-1 and V is TRBV19, with D hard to call. Germline-derived CDR1 and CDR2 are LNHDA and SQIVND (reference sequence). Trimming removed 5 bases at V and 2 bases at J, with 12 bases between. The CDR3 runs 14 residues. In DNA form, the CDR3 reads TGTGCCAGTAGTCCTCCCGCGGCCAACACTGAAGCTTTCTTT. Amino acids: CASSPPAANTEAFF.

The table lists this clone with a count of one. The chain uses TRBV19 and TRBJ1-2, with 8 bases identical to TRBD1. Per the germline V gene, CDR1 is LNHDA and CDR2 is SQIVND (reference sequence). CDR3 length equals 15 residues. V was pared by 3 bases and J by 7 bases, with 10 bases of the junction left unmatched. Here the CDR3 reads CASSIFGQGGFGYTF. The CDR3 DNA sequence: TGTGCCAGTAGTATCTTCGGACAGGGTGGTTTTGGCTACACCTTC.

In this sample, this clone turned up once. The CDR3 nucleotides read TGTGCCAGCAGCTTACCAGGGGAGGAGGAGACCCAGTACTTC. This translates into CASSLPGEEETQYF. The V gene is TRBV11-2, the J gene TRBJ2-5, with D perhaps being TRBD1 or TRBD2 (6 bases each). Germline V gives CDR1 SGHAT, CDR2 FQNNGV. The V end was cut by 2 bases, the J end by 5 bases, with 12 bases between. This CDR3 comprises 14 residues.

This chain uses TRBV7-9 with TRBJ2-5; 7 bases map to TRBD2. Germline V gene sequence: CDR1 SEHNR, CDR2 FQNEAQ (reference sequence). This CDR3 is 13 amino acids long. V shed 5 bases, J shed 5 bases, and the junction held 5 bases outside the gene matches. The CDR3 spells CASSRGDGETQYF. DNA for the CDR3: TGTGCCAGCAGCCGGGGGGACGGGGAGACCCAGTACTTC.

The V call is TRBV12-5, the J call TRBJ2-7; D assignment may be TRBD1 or TRBD2 (6 bases each). V lost 6 bases, J lost 2 bases, and 11 bases lay in between. Germline lookup yields CDR1 LGHNT and CDR2 FRNRAP. CDR3 size: 13 residues. The CDR3 DNA reads TGTGCTAGTGGGTCGGGGGCCCCCTACGAGCAGTACTTC. This codes for CASGSGAPYEQYF.

This sequence joins TRBV6-5 and TRBJ1-4, with D hard to call. Per the germline V gene, CDR1 is MNHEY and CDR2 is SVGAGI. The CDR3 loop spans 13 amino acids. Deletions cut 0 bases from V and 6 bases from J, with 5 bases between. The CDR3 nucleotides read TGTGCCAGCAGTTACTCGGTTGATGAAAAACTGTTTTTT. This codes for CASSYSVDEKLFF.

The chain links TRBV12-3 or TRBV12-4 to TRBJ1-6; D not certain. V was trimmed by 5 bases and J by 15 bases, leaving 14 bases between them. The CDR3 extends over 12 amino acids. CDR3 residues: CASSHPGRDLHF. CDR3 in DNA: TGTGCCAGCAGTCACCCAGGTCGTGACCTCCACTTT.

The V call is TRBV5-1, the J call TRBJ1-1, with a tentative D call TRBD1 (6 bases). V was shortened by 0 bases and J by 7 bases, with 13 bases between the two germline ends. The CDR3 consists of 14 residues. The germline gives CDR1 SGHRS, CDR2 YFSETQ. CDR3 region: CASSLAGQGREAFF. The CDR3 DNA sequence: TGCGCCAGCAGCTTGGCCGGGCAGGGGCGTGAAGCTTTCTTT.

This chain connects TRBV6-5 to TRBJ2-7; the D call may be TRBD1 or TRBD2 (6 bases each). V was cut by 9 bases and J by 5 bases, with 17 bases left in between. Per the germline V gene, CDR1 is MNHEY and CDR2 is SVGAGI. The CDR3 totals 13 residues. Here the CDR3 DNA reads TGTGCCAGTCAAAGGGGGGCAGTGGACGAGCAGTACTTC. As protein: CASQRGAVDEQYF.

The V gene is TRBV7-2, the J gene TRBJ1-2; TRBD1 aligns across 9 bases. CDR1 is SGHTA and CDR2 is FQGNSA in the germline V gene. Trimming at V came to 5 bases and at J to 4 bases, leaving 5 bases not matched to a gene. The CDR3 sequence is 14 residues long. CDR3 nucleotides: TGTGCCAGCAGCGCAAACAGGGGGCCCTATGGCTACACCTTC. It yields the protein CASSANRGPYGYTF.

The DNA for the CDR3 is TGTGCCTGGAACACGTTGACGTCTAGCACAGATACGCAGTATTTT. This gives the protein CAWNTLTSSTDTQYF. The chain carries TRBV30 and TRBJ2-3; D remains unclear. The CDR3 loop spans 15 amino acids. V lost 4 bases and J 0 bases, leaving 14 bases between the germline ends. Germline V gene sequence: CDR1 GTSNPN, CDR2 SVGIG (reference sequence).